This T cell receptor beta chain is from a study of shared clonotypes between healthy human individuals. Study background: Samples came from a couple of female and a few male donors aged 18 to 49.

Each of the donors was a healthy adult who was HIV-negative and had not had a recent acute infection or vaccination. CDR1 WSHSY and CDR2 SAAADI come from the germline V gene. V dropped 0 bases and J dropped 1 base, with 6 bases sitting between them. The CDR3 is 14 amino acids. PCR replicates from unsorted PBMC used about 300 ng DNA, and this amount was tens of thousands of T cell genomes. Unsorted PBMC DNA sequencing spanned ten immunoSEQ deep assay plates. Data came from immunoSEQ multiplex PCR; TCRdb stores just in-frame clones and leaves some out. The table has more than 450,000 clones, 79% seen once.

Sequencing input: PBMCs. The clonotype originates from a woman between 40 and 50 years old in good health. Some clones in this sample may be carry-over from other donors' samples. The V and J genes are TRBV10-2 and TRBJ1-1; D gene uncertain. The CDR3 DNA follows: TGCGCCAGCAGTGAGTCCCGTGGGAACACTGAAGCTTTCTTT. Translation gives CASSESRGNTEAFF.